These 20 T cell receptor beta chains came from one sample sequenced in a study of T cells in Graves' hyperthyroidism and ophthalmopathy (dated 2019 in TCRdb). To prepare the library, multiplex PCR was applied. Instrument on record: Illumina HiSeq 2000. TCR beta CDR3 regions were amplified from RNA transcripts. The TCR CDR3 was subjected to a first round of RT-PCR using the HTBI primer set and the Qiagen OneStep RT-PCR kit. Starting from the raw public reads, TCRdb applied fastp trimming at Q25, assembled clones with MiXCR and retained in-frame beta chains. Each entry is one CDR3 protein sequence, shown with its most common DNA and genes. The sample table holds around 700,000 distinct CDR3 sequences, of which 35% were seen once. The ten largest clones capture 30% to 40% of the sample. The sequenced sample consisted of blood. The receptor set was obtained from a woman in her thirties or forties with Graves' hyperthyroidism.

Regarding this clonotype: This may come from a read error, since a much larger clone is one base off. This chain uses TRBV7-2 with TRBJ1-1; no reliable D call. The CDR3 is 15 residues long. The V gene's germline CDR1 is SGHTA and CDR2 FQGNSA. The V and J ends lost 5 bases and 4 bases respectively, with 17 bases between them. This CDR3 is CASSPEDSMSTEAFF. The DNA for the CDR3 is TGTGCCAGCAGCCCCGAGGATAGCATGAGCACTGAAGCTTTCTTT. The variable domain in full, with the rest retrieved from reference TRBV7-2 and TRBJ1-1, is GAGVSQSPSNKVTEKGKDVELRCDPISGHTALYWYRQSLGQGLEFLIYFQGNSAPDKSGLPSDRFSAERTGGSVSTLTIQRTQQEDSAVYLCASSPEDSMSTEAFFGQGTRLTVV.

The table lists this clonotype with a few counts. This chain links TRBV5-8 with TRBJ1-5; no definite D call. The CDR3 is 15 residues long. Trimming removed 3 bases from V and 0 bases from J, with 10 bases in between. Germline V gene data show CDR1 as SGHTS and CDR2 as YDEGEE. As DNA, the CDR3 is TGTGCCAGCAGCTGGACCTCCTATAGCAATCAGCCCCAGCATTTT. Amino acids: CASSWTSYSNQPQHF.

This clonotype came up once. The chain couples TRBV20-1 to TRBJ1-1, with a possible D match to TRBD1 (5 bases). This CDR3 is 11 amino acids long. The germline V gene has CDR1 DFQATT and CDR2 SNEGSKA (reference sequence). The CDR3 DNA reads TGCAGCTTAGCGGGGCTCGATGAAGCTTTCTTT. Protein sequence: CSLAGLDEAFF.

The genes are TRBV12-3 or TRBV12-4 and TRBJ1-2; maybe TRBD1 (5 bases). The CDR3 has 16 amino acids. V lost 2 bases to trimming and J lost 4 bases, with 17 bases between them. The CDR3, as DNA: TGTGCCAGCAGTTTATTCCCACAGGACACTATCTATGGCTACACCTTC. Translating it yields CASSLFPQDTIYGYTF.

This clonotype was seen ten or more times. The chain combines TRBV7-8 with TRBJ2-5; 7 nucleotides match TRBD1. V lost 4 bases, J lost 3 bases, and 2 bases stayed unmatched. The CDR3 has 13 amino acids. The V gene's germline CDR1 is SGHVS and CDR2 FQNEAQ. CDR3 nucleotide sequence: TGTGCCAGCAGCTCCGGGACAGAAGAGACCCAGTACTTC. It is translated as CASSSGTEETQYF.

This clonotype was seen ten or more times. The rearrangement links TRBV12-3 or TRBV12-4 to TRBJ1-3, with TRBD1 matching 7 bases. V was clipped by 2 bases and J by 6 bases; unmatched bases: 4. The CDR3 runs to 14 residues. CDR3 bases: TGTGCCAGCAGTTTAACAGGGGACGAAAACACCATATATTTT. Amino acid sequence: CASSLTGDENTIYF.

Concerning this clonotype: The junction departs from germline at one end; a sequencing error may be responsible. This chain uses TRBV24-1 with TRBJ2-6; D is ambiguous. The CDR3 runs 15 residues. Germline lookup yields CDR1 KGHDR and CDR2 SFDVKD. CDR3 protein: CASSFRWAGANVLTF. CDR3 sequence (DNA): TGTGCCAGCAGTTTTAGGTGGGCTGGGGCCAACGTCCTGACTTTC.

This clonotype was seen ten or more times. The rearrangement uses TRBV24-1 and TRBJ2-2; D could derive from TRBD1 or TRBD2 (6 bases each). V was cut by 5 bases and J by 6 bases, with 21 bases left in between. Looked up from germline, CDR1 is KGHDR and CDR2 is SFDVKD. The CDR3 totals 17 residues. CDR3 protein: CATSVPRGQGMAGELFF. The CDR3 nucleotides are TGTGCCACCAGTGTCCCCCGGGGGCAGGGGATGGCCGGGGAGCTGTTTTTT.

Details on this clonotype: A much more abundant neighbour one base away suggests this may be a read error. The chain carries TRBV7-2 and TRBJ2-5, with D possibly TRBD2 on 5 matching bases. V was clipped by 6 bases and J by 8 bases, with 16 bases between them. Per the germline V gene, CDR1 is SGHTA and CDR2 is FQGNSA. The CDR3 is made up of 13 amino acids. CDR3 sequence (DNA): TGTGCCAGCAGTCCGCCCGTGGGAGATACCCAGTACTTC. As protein: CASSPPVGDTQYF.

This clonotype has at least ten counts. The chain employs TRBV7-9 and TRBJ1-5; D is unclear. The CDR3 runs 14 residues. Trimming left V 1 base short and J 3 bases short, with 7 bases between. Germline CDR1 SEHNR, CDR2 FQNEAQ (reference sequence). In DNA, the CDR3 is TGTGCCAGCAGCTTAGACGGAGACAATCAGCCCCAGCATTTT. This translates into CASSLDGDNQPQHF.

This clonotype was detected ten times or more. The rearrangement uses TRBV7-6 and TRBJ1-4; D uncertain. The CDR3 runs 16 residues. Germline CDR1 is SGHVS and CDR2 is FNYEAQ. V was trimmed by 5 bases and J by 0 bases, leaving 13 bases between them. In DNA, the CDR3 is TGTGCCAGCAGCCTCACGGGAACAACAACTAATGAAAAACTGTTTTTT. This sequence encodes CASSLTGTTTNEKLFF.

This clonotype was found a few times. The rearrangement uses TRBV6-5 and TRBJ1-3; D unresolved. The CDR3 runs to 15 residues. Germline V CDR1 and CDR2: MNHEY, SVGAGI. Trimming cost V 7 bases and J 4 bases, with 17 bases left between them. The CDR3 spells CASTPSGGEGNTIYF. The CDR3 nucleotides are TGTGCCAGCACCCCATCAGGCGGCGAGGGAAACACCATATATTTT.

The chain links TRBV7-9 to TRBJ1-2; TRBD1 matches at 7 bases. The CDR3 loop spans 14 amino acids. The germline CDR1 and CDR2 sequences are SEHNR and FQNEAQ (reference sequence). Unmatched junction bases numbered 13, after V lost 6 bases and J lost 9 bases. For the CDR3, the DNA is TGTGCCAGCAGTCGACCGACAGGGAGCGGAAGCTACACCTTC. Amino acids: CASSRPTGSGSYTF.

This clonotype was observed many times. The chain links TRBV9 to TRBJ1-6; TRBD1 matches at 7 bases. Germline V gene sequence: CDR1 SGDLS, CDR2 YYNGEE. Trimming at V came to 3 bases and at J to 7 bases, leaving 7 bases not matched to a gene. This CDR3 region has 15 residues. The CDR3 protein is CASSETGSKNSPLHF. Written as DNA, the CDR3 is TGTGCCAGCAGCGAGACAGGGAGTAAGAATTCACCCCTCCACTTT.

This clonotype was counted between two and nine times. The V gene is TRBV7-9, the J gene TRBJ2-7, with D perhaps TRBD1 (8 bases). In germline, CDR1 is SEHNR, CDR2 FQNEAQ (reference sequence). V gave up 5 bases and J gave up 0 bases, with 17 bases separating them. The CDR3 sequence is 16 residues long. The CDR3 bases are TGTGCCAGCAGCGGGCCAGGGGGCGGGAGCTCCTACGAGCAGTACTTC. Residues: CASSGPGGGSSYEQYF. The full variable domain, in which reference TRBV7-9 and TRBJ2-7 provide the parts outside the CDR3, is DTGVSQNPRHKITKRGQNVTFRCDPISEHNRLYWYRQTLGQGPEFLTYFQNEAQLEKSRLLSDRFSAERPKGSFSTLEIQRTEQGDSAMYLCASSGPGGGSSYEQYFGPGTRLTVT.

This clonotype was detected ten times or more. The V call is TRBV29-1, the J call TRBJ1-1; no clear D gene. V was trimmed by 4 bases and J by 0 bases, leaving 12 bases between them. The germline CDR1 and CDR2 sequences are SQVTM and ANQGSEA. The CDR3 consists of 14 residues. The CDR3: CSVVSSGMNTEAFF. The CDR3 DNA is TGCAGCGTTGTCAGCTCTGGGATGAACACTGAAGCTTTCTTT.

V is TRBV25-1 and J is TRBJ1-2, with 8 bases that match TRBD1. Looked up from germline, CDR1 is MGHDK and CDR2 is SYGVNS. With 4 bases clipped from V and 3 bases from J, the junction kept 4 bases outside the gene matches. CDR3 length: 14 residues. The CDR3 reads CASSGTGRYYGYTF. Here the CDR3 DNA reads TGTGCCAGCAGTGGGACAGGGCGCTACTATGGCTACACCTTC.

The chain links TRBV5-1 to TRBJ1-4, with D maybe TRBD1 (6 bases). The CDR3 extends over 14 amino acids. The V gene lost 6 bases and the J gene lost 2 bases, with 11 bases spanning the gap. Germline loops: CDR1 SGHRS, CDR2 YFSETQ. CDR3 protein: CASKTDRTNEKLFF. Written as DNA, the CDR3 is TGCGCCAGCAAAACAGACAGGACTAATGAAAAACTGTTTTTT.

Worth noting for this clonotype: A much larger clone differs by one base, so this may be a read error. The J gene is TRBJ1-6, the V gene TRBV5-5; 11 bases line up with TRBD1. Germline lookup yields CDR1 SGHKS and CDR2 YYEKEE (reference sequence). The J segment lost 10 bases and the V segment lost 2 bases, leaving 5 bases of the junction unmatched. The CDR3 is 15 amino acids. CDR3 amino acids: CASSFWTGGLSPLHF. Written as DNA, the CDR3 is TGTGCCAGCAGCTTCTGGACAGGGGGCTTATCACCCCTCCACTTT.

This clonotype was observed many times. This chain joins TRBV7-9 and TRBJ1-4; maybe TRBD1 (5 bases). The V gene's germline CDR1 is SEHNR and CDR2 FQNEAQ (reference sequence). V was pared by 5 bases and J by 7 bases, with 14 bases between. CDR3 size: 14 residues. The CDR3 reads CASSPSDSSEKLFF. As DNA, the CDR3 is TGTGCCAGCAGCCCAAGCGACAGTTCTGAAAAACTGTTTTTT.